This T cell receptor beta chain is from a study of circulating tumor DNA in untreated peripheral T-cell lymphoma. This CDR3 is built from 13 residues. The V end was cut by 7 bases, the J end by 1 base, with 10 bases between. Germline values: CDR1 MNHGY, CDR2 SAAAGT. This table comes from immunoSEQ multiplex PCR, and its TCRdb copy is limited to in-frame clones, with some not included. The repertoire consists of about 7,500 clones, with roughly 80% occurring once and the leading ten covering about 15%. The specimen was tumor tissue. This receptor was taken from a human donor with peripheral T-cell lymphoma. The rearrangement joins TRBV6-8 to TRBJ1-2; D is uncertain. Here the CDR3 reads CASTRGDNYGYTF. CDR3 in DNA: TGTGCCAGCACCCGCGGAGATAACTATGGCTACACCTTC.